This T cell receptor beta chain appears in the sequencing data of a study of identical twins. Study-wide findings and caveats: Invariant MAIT and iNKT cells are populations that could partly confound zero-insertion analyses. Insertions were fewer in abundant cord blood beta clonotypes, whereas memory repertoires showed none of this pattern.

In this sample, this clonotype turned up many times. Its matching antigen is unknown. The CDR3 is made up of 14 amino acids. From germline, CDR1 is MNHNS and CDR2 SASEGT. V lost 9 bases and J lost 0; bases outside the gene matches: 4. Template switching, a step in the protocol, added a universal primer site, and cDNA carried unique molecular identifiers. TCRdb passed the 5' RACE reads through MiXCR, listing each CDR3 protein once. Among more than 650,000 distinct CDR3 sequences, roughly 6% were seen once, and the ten largest hold around 2%. All donors were healthy, and all were Caucasian. What was sequenced was naive T cells sorted from blood. The V and J genes are TRBV6-1 and TRBJ2-3; 9 nucleotides line up with TRBD2. This TCR came from a man aged 18 to 30 in good health. The CDR3 DNA is TGTGCCAGTGTGACTAGCGGAAGCACAGATACGCAGTATTTT. It is translated as CASVTSGSTDTQYF.